The present entry profiles one TCR beta chain with its context. Antigen unknown. Germline-derived CDR1 and CDR2 are GTSNPN and SVGIG (reference sequence). This CDR3 comprises 15 residues. V gave up 2 bases and J gave up 0 bases, with 11 bases separating them. This sample was taken from a study of T cell responses to AZD1222 COVID-19 vaccine. The study's findings and limits: Mostly white British, mostly female donors; authors suggested clonal diversity may be underestimated. Among AZD1222 vaccinees, only 5 to 7 were seropositive at baseline. No day 14 peak samples; only post-peak repertoires were characterized.

TCRdb's table, derived via immunoSEQ multiplex PCR, lists solely in-frame clones and lacks some. This table holds roughly 62,000 clones, more than 70% found once. This specimen was peripheral blood, taken on day 0 of AZD1222 vaccination. The rearrangement links TRBV30 to TRBJ2-1; weak D call: TRBD2 (6 bases). This TCR came from an adult in good health. The chain's CDR3 is CAWSPGGDSYNEQFF. As DNA, the CDR3 is TGTGCCTGGAGTCCAGGCGGGGACTCCTACAATGAGCAGTTCTTC.